The next 11 T cell receptor beta chains were all read from a single sample in a study of control samples from healthy donors and cancer patients. Only in-frame clones appear in the TCRdb table, and some are missing; sequencing was by immunoSEQ multiplex PCR. The data contain about 130,000 clones, roughly 91% of them singletons. Specimen: PBMCs. These TCRs come from a man over 45 with head and neck cancer.

The genes are TRBV27 and TRBJ1-5, with 7 bases that match TRBD1. The V and J ends lost 5 bases and 0 bases, in that order; junction bases with no gene match: 7. Germline V gene lookup returns CDR1 MNHEY and CDR2 SMNVEV (reference sequence). The CDR3 covers 16 residues. Here the CDR3 reads CASSPTGAYSNQPQHF. The CDR3 DNA sequence: TGTGCCAGCAGTCCTACAGGGGCGTATAGCAATCAGCCCCAGCATTTT.

This rearrangement joins TRBV7-3 to TRBJ2-2; tentative D call: TRBD2 (5 bases). CDR1 and CDR2 (germline): SGHTA, FQGTGA. This CDR3 is 14 amino acids long. The V end lost 4 bases, the J end lost 10 bases, and 16 bases lay between the germline ends. The CDR3 spells CASSSDTRRAELFF. Here the CDR3 DNA reads TGTGCCAGCAGCTCCGATACCCGGCGGGCGGAGCTGTTTTTT.

This clone was observed once. J is TRBJ1-6 and V is TRBV30, with a weak D call TRBD1 (5 bases). The CDR3 is made up of 14 amino acids. Trimming took off 1 base at V and 7 bases at J, with 11 bases between the two ends. The V gene's germline CDR1 is GTSNPN and CDR2 SVGIG (reference sequence). CDR3 sequence reads: CAWSGGRANSPLHF. As DNA, the CDR3 is TGTGCCTGGAGTGGCGGCAGGGCCAATTCACCCCTCCACTTT. The variable domain in full, completed from reference TRBV30 and TRBJ1-6, reads SQTIHQWPATLVQPVGSPLSLECTVEGTSNPNLYWYRQAAGRGLQLLFYSVGIGQISSEVPQNLSASRPQDRQFILSSKKLLLSDSGFYLCAWSGGRANSPLHFGNGTRLTVT.

The chain couples TRBV9 to TRBJ2-5; weak D call: TRBD2 (6 bases). The CDR3 has 16 amino acids. The germline V and J ends were trimmed by 0 bases and 5 bases, with 17 bases remaining between them. Germline CDR1 is SGDLS and CDR2 is YYNGEE. Written as DNA, the CDR3 is TGTGCCAGCAGCGTAGAGGGACTCCTCCCTGGGGAGACCCAGTACTTC. Translated: CASSVEGLLPGETQYF.

This sequence joins TRBV3-1 (or the pseudogene TRBV3-2) and TRBJ2-7; 8 positions match TRBD1. The CDR3 consists of 15 residues. Germline V gene data show CDR1 as LGHDT and CDR2 as YNNKEL (reference sequence). V lost 4 bases, J lost 6 bases, and 11 bases stayed unmatched. The CDR3 here is CASSPSDRDGAEQYF. CDR3 coding DNA: TGTGCCAGCAGCCCCTCGGACAGGGACGGGGCCGAGCAGTACTTC.

This chain connects TRBV15 to TRBJ1-3, with D tentatively TRBD1 (6 bases). V was trimmed by 6 bases and J by 0 bases, leaving 18 bases between them. Germline CDR1 reads LNHNV; CDR2 reads YYDKDF (reference sequence). The CDR3 runs 17 residues. Here the CDR3 DNA reads TGTGCCACCAGGGCGGGGGGGCCACCCTCCTCTGGAAACACCATATATTTT. Its translation is CATRAGGPPSSGNTIYF.

The chain links TRBV12-5 to TRBJ2-7, with D perhaps matching TRBD1 or TRBD2 (5 bases each). Germline V CDR1 and CDR2: LGHNT, FRNRAP. CDR3 size: 12 residues. The V gene lost 2 bases and the J gene lost 7 bases, with 9 bases spanning the gap. In DNA form, the CDR3 reads TGTGCTAGTGGTTTGCCTGGGGGTGAGCAGTACTTC. It codes for CASGLPGGEQYF.

The V call is TRBV12-3 or TRBV12-4, the J call TRBJ2-7; D gene ambiguous. The ends were cut back, 3 bases at V and 3 bases at J, with 6 bases in the middle. The CDR3 extends over 12 amino acids. In DNA, the CDR3 is TGTGCCAGCAGTTTTGATGGCTACGAGCAGTACTTC. As protein: CASSFDGYEQYF.

In its sample, this clone was seen once. The rearrangement uses TRBV10-3 and TRBJ2-7; the match to TRBD2 covers 13 bases. Germline V CDR1 and CDR2: ENHRY, SYGVKD. The trim removed 5 bases at V and 3 bases at J, leaving 4 bases unmatched. The CDR3 totals 15 residues. For the CDR3, the DNA is TGTGCCATCAGTTTCGGGACTAGCGGGGTCTACGAGCAGTACTTC. Its protein is CAISFGTSGVYEQYF.

This rearrangement joins TRBV19 to TRBJ2-7; 8 positions agree with TRBD1. V lost 3 bases and J lost 1; bases outside the gene matches: 5. CDR1 and CDR2 from the germline V gene are LNHDA and SQIVND (reference sequence). The CDR3 totals 15 residues. The CDR3 nucleotides read TGTGCCAGTAGTATGGCCGGACAGGGTTCCTACGAGCAGTACTTC. This translates into CASSMAGQGSYEQYF. The full variable domain, rest sourced from reference TRBV19 and TRBJ2-7, is DGGITQSPKYLFRKEGQNVTLSCEQNLNHDAMYWYRQDPGQGLRLIYYSQIVNDFQKGDIAEGYSVSREKKESFPLTVTSAQKNPTAFYLCASSMAGQGSYEQYFGPGTRLTVT.

The count of this clone is one. V usage is TRBV7-2 and J usage is TRBJ2-7; a weak D match, TRBD2 (5 bases). There are 16 residues in the CDR3. The V gene's germline CDR1 is SGHTA and CDR2 FQGNSA. V lost 2 bases, J lost 0 bases, and 14 bases lay in between. DNA of the CDR3: TGTGCCAGCAGCTTAATTGTAGGACTGAGCTCCTACGAGCAGTACTTC. This codes for CASSLIVGLSSYEQYF.